This record covers a single T cell receptor (beta chain). This may be a read error: a much more frequent sequence differs by one nucleotide. Library construction for TCR beta used iRepertoire HTBI primers and Arm-PCR of CDR3 regions. TCRdb processed the multiplex PCR reads anew with MiXCR; each CDR3 protein has one entry. Of about 430,000 distinct CDR3 sequences in the sample, approximately 22% are singletons; the top ten hold over 11%. The germline V gene encodes CDR1 LNHNV and CDR2 YYDKDF (reference sequence). The V end was cut by 5 bases, the J end by 10 bases, with 18 bases between. This CDR3 is built from 14 residues. These data belong to a study of regulatory T cells in long-lasting Graves disease. The sample's time point: persistent/refractory GD, antithyroid drugs over 5 years with positive TRAb. Scientists built the TCR library using RNA that was extracted from PBMCs.

The sample here was peripheral blood mononuclear cells (PBMCs), taken when the disease was refractory, from a patient treated with antithyroid drugs. The gene calls are TRBV15 and TRBJ2-1; D perhaps matches TRBD1 (6 bases). The clonotype comes from a female donor with Graves disease. This chain's CDR3 is CATSSSRDNYEQFF. The CDR3 region has the DNA TGTGCCACCAGCTCGTCCCGGGACAACTACGAGCAGTTCTTC.